Listed below are T cell receptor beta chains from one sample, sequenced in a study of pediatric ulcerative colitis. TCRdb's table, derived via immunoSEQ multiplex PCR, lists solely in-frame clones and lacks some. The sample includes over 45,000 clones, 78% of them seen just once. The sample was gut tissue. Receptors originate from a girl between 10 and 17 years old with moderate ulcerative colitis. Both conserved end residues are part of each CDR3. Size is stated for part of the rows, as once, few or many counts, or as a class when the clone is expanded.

>-|TRBV28
CASSLGGLNQPQHF
>few|TRBV18
CASSPSQFYEQYF
>few|TRBV7-2
CASTTGYWTEAFF
>few|TRBV7-2
CASSWGGGTDTQYF
>once|TRBV2
CASTGPGRYGYTF
>-|TRBV6-1
CASSEWGGHLSSYEQYF
>-|TRBV10-3
CAIRPNRGDTQYF
>-|TRBV6-5
CASRPGLAGPYEQYF
>-|TRBV28
CASNGQGVYEQYF
>-|TRBV5-4
CASSSGTGFYEQYF
>-|TRBV19
CASSAQWYSNQPQHF
>-|TRBV19
CASQGGYGQPQHF
>-|TRBV2
CASTVTGGSAYEQYF
>-|TRBV5-4
CASSLGGNGFGETQYF
>-|TRBV6-4
CASSPRLAGYNEQFF
>-|TRBV5-1
CASSLGAPQETQYF
>-|TRBV30
CAWTSGGETQYF
>-|TRBV6-8
CASSYRGGAKNIQYF
>-|TRBV7-9
CASSHQGDYGYTF
>-|TRBV25-1
CASSGTETQYF
>few|TRBV19
CASSIDPPRGPFYEQYF
>few|TRBV5-1
CASSSMTGITSEAFF
>-|TRBV2
CASSEANRGYEQYF
>-|TRBV6-5
CASSRGVGRTQYF
>-|TRBV28
CASSRPLAARTDTQYF
>-|TRBV30
CARRGATNEKLFF
>few|TRBV7-9
CASSKRMGQFHTIYF
>once|TRBV7-9
CASSLPLVTDTQYF
>-|TRBV11-2
CASSAARDFNYEQYF
>once|TRBV6-6
CASPQNFGIGQPQHF
>-|TRBV5-1
CASSLGTGGVEAFF
>-|TRBV18
CASSPTGFGYTF
>-|TRBV30
CAWSGQGNNSPLHF
>few|TRBV2
CASKTRTGFAYEQYF
>-|TRBV7-2
CASSLSGGWGDTQYF
>-|TRBV2
CASKEVNTEAFF
>-|TRBV30
CAWSGPLGREYGYTF
>-|TRBV19
CASSPMSSVKGEQFF
>few|TRBV12-1
CASSFRQARYEQYF
>-|TRBV5-4
CASSLQTGGGEKLFF
>-|TRBV5-6
CASSFTLGNSPLHF
>-|TRBV18
CASSPQTSGRGTDTQYF
>-|TRBV28
CASSDYEQYF
>-|TRBV16
CASSQSGQMNTEAFF
>once|TRBV29-1
CSVAPSSGNTIYF